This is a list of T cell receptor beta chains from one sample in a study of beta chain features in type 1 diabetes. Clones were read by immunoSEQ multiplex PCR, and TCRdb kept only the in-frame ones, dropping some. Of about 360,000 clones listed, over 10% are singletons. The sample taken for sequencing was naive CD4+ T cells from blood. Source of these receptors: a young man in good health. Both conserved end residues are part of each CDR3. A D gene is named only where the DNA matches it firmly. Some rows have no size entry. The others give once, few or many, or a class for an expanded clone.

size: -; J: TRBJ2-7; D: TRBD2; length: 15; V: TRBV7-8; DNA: TGTGCCAGCAGCGTAGCCGGGACTAGCTTTGTGGAGCAGTACTTC; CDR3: CASSVAGTSFVEQYF
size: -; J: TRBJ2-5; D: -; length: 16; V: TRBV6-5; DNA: TGTGCCAGCAGTTACCTTCCGTACAGCCCCCAAGAGACCCAGTACTTC; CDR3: CASSYLPYSPQETQYF
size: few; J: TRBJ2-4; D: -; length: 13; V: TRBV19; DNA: TGTGCCAGTAGTAATGGACAGACCGGCATTCAGTACTTC; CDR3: CASSNGQTGIQYF
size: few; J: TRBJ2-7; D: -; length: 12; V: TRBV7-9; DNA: TGTGCCAGCAGCTTATCGCTGGCCGAGCAGTACTTC; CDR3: CASSLSLAEQYF
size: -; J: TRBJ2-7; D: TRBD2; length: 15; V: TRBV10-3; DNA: TGTGCCATCAAAGGGGCTAGCGGGAGCCCCTACGAGCAGTACTTC; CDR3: CAIKGASGSPYEQYF
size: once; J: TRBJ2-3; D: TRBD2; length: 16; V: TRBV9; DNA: TGTGCCAGCAGCGCCGGGACTAGCGGCCCCACAGATACGCAGTATTTT; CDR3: CASSAGTSGPTDTQYF
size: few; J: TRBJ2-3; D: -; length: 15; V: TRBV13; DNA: TGTGCCAGCAGCTTAGGGACAGCTGACACAGATACGCAGTATTTT; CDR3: CASSLGTADTDTQYF
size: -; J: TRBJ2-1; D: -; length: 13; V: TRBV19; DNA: TGTGCCAGTAGAACTACCTCGCGCAATGAGCAGTTCTTC; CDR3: CASRTTSRNEQFF
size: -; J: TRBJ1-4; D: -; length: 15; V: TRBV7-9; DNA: TGTGCCAGCAGCCCCCAAGAGCTAACTAATGAAAAACTGTTTTTT; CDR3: CASSPQELTNEKLFF
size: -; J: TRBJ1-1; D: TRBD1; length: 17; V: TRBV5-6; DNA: TGTGCCAGCAGCTTGGCCTTGACGACAGGGCGGAAAAGTGAAGCTTTCTTT; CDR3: CASSLALTTGRKSEAFF
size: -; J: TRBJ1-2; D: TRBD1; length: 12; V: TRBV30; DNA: TGTGCCTGGAGTGGACAGGGGGACGGCTACACCTTC; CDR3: CAWSGQGDGYTF
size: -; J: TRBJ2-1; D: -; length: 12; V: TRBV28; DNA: TGTGCCGGGAGTACTTCCTACAATGAGCAGTTCTTC; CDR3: CAGSTSYNEQFF
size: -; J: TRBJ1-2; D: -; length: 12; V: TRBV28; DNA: TGTGCCAGCCTAGGTCGGGTATATGGCTACACCTTC; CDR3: CASLGRVYGYTF
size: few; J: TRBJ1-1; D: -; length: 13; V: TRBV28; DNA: TGTGCCAGCAGTTTGGGGCGGGGAACTGAAGCTTTCTTT; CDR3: CASSLGRGTEAFF
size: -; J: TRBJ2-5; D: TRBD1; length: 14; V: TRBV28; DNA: TGTGCCAGCAGTTTACCAGGGGGCCGGGGGACCCAGTACTTC; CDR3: CASSLPGGRGTQYF
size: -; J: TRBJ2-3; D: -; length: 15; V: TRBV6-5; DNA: TGTGCCAGCAGTTACTCGTACAGAAGCACAGATACGCAGTATTTT; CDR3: CASSYSYRSTDTQYF
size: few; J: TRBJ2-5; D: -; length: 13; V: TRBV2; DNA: TGTGCCAGCAGTAGGGGACTGAGCGAGACCCAGTACTTC; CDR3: CASSRGLSETQYF
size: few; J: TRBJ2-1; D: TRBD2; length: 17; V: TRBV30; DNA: TGTGCCTGGAGTGTACGGGCGGGGGTAAGCTCCTACAATGAGCAGTTCTTC; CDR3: CAWSVRAGVSSYNEQFF
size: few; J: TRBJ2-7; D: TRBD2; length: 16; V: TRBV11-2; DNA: TGTGCCAGCAGCTCGGGACTAGCGGGAGGGTGGTACGAGCAGTACTTC; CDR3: CASSSGLAGGWYEQYF
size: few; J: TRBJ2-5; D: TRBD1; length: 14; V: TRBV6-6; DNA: TGTGCCAGCAGCCGACAGGGGACCCTGGAGACCCAGTACTTC; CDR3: CASSRQGTLETQYF
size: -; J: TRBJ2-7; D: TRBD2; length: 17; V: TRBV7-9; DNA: TGTGCCAGCAGCGCCGCTCGGACTAGCGGGAGCTCCTACGAGCAGTACTTC; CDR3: CASSAARTSGSSYEQYF
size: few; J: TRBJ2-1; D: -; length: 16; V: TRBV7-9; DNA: TGTGCCAGCAGCTCCCCGCTAGCGACCTTATACAATGAGCAGTTCTTC; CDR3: CASSSPLATLYNEQFF
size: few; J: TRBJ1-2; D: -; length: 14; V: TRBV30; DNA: TGTGCCTGGGCCCTTGGGGGGAAGGACTATGGCTACACCTTC; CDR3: CAWALGGKDYGYTF
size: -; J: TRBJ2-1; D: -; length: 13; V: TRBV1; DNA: TGCACCAGCACGGGACTAGCGGTGAATGAGCAGTTCTTC; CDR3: CTSTGLAVNEQFF
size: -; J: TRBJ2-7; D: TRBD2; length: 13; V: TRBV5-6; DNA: TGTGCCAGCAGCCCAACGGGGAGGGCCGAGCAGTACTTC; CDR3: CASSPTGRAEQYF
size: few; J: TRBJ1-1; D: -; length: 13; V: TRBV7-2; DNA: TGTGCCAGCAGCTTATGGGGGGGCACTGAAGCTTTCTTT; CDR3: CASSLWGGTEAFF
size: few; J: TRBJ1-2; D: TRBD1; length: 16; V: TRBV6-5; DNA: TGTGCCAGCAGTTACGGGGACAGGGTTATTGAAAATGGCTACACCTTC; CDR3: CASSYGDRVIENGYTF
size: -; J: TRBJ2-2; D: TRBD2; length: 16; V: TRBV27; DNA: TGTGCCAGCAAGAGGACTAGCGGGCCCAACACCGGGGAGCTGTTTTTT; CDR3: CASKRTSGPNTGELFF
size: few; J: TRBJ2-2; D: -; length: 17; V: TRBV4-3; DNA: TGCGCCAGCAGCCAGGACGGACTCGCCTCGAACACCGGGGAGCTGTTTTTT; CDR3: CASSQDGLASNTGELFF
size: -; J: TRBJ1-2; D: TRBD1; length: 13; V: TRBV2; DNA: TGTGCCAGCAGTGTTGAGGGGGCGGGTGGCTACACCTTC; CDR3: CASSVEGAGGYTF
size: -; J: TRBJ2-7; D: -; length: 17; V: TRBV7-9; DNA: TGTGCCAGCAGCTTACGGTCTACTCGTTATACCTCCTACGAGCAGTACTTC; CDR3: CASSLRSTRYTSYEQYF
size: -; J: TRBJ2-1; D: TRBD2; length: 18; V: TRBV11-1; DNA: TGTGCCAGCAGCTTAGTTCTAGCGGGGGGACTGTCCTACAATGAGCAGTTCTTC; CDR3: CASSLVLAGGLSYNEQFF
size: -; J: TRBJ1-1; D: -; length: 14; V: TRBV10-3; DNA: TGTGCCACACAGCTTCAGGGACAGAACACTGAAGCTTTCTTT; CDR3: CATQLQGQNTEAFF
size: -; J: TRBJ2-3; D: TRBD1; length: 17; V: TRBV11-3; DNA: TGTGCCAGCAGCTCGGGACAGGGGGCACCCGCTCCTGATACGCAGTATTTT; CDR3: CASSSGQGAPAPDTQYF
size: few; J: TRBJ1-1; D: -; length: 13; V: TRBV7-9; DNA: TGTGCCCTGGCCGGGCAGGGGAACACTGAAGCTTTCTTT; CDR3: CALAGQGNTEAFF
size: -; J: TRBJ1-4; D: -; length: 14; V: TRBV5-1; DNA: TGCGCCAGCAAGAGAACTACAACTAATGAAAAACTGTTTTTT; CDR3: CASKRTTTNEKLFF
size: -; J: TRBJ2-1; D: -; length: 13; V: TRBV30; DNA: TGTGCCTGGAGTATAGTATGGGCCGATGAGCAGTTCTTC; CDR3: CAWSIVWADEQFF
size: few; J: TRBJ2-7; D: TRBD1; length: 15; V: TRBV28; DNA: TGTGCCAGCACCTTAGGGACAGCCTTCGGGTACGAGCAGTACTTC; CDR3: CASTLGTAFGYEQYF
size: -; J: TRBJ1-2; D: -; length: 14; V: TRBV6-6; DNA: TGTGCCAGCAGCCCCGCAATAGCTAACTATGGCTACACCTTC; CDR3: CASSPAIANYGYTF
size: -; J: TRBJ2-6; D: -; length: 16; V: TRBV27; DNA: TGTGCCAGCAGTTTAAGGCGGTCCTCTGGGGCCAACGTCCTGACTTTC; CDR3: CASSLRRSSGANVLTF
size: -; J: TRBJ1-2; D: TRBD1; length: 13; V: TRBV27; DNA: TGTGCCAGCAGTCAAGACAGGGTCTATGGCTACACCTTC; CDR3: CASSQDRVYGYTF
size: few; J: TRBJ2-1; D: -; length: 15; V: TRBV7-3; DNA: TGTGCCAGCAGCTTAACGGGGGCCCTAGGGAATGAGCAGTTCTTC; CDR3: CASSLTGALGNEQFF
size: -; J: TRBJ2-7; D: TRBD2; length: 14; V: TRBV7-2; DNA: TGTGCCAGCAGTCGCCTAGCGGGACCCTACGAGCAGTACTTC; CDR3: CASSRLAGPYEQYF
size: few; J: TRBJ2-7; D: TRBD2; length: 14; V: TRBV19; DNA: TGTGCCAGTAGTCGGCTAGCGGACTCCTACGAGCAGTACTTC; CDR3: CASSRLADSYEQYF
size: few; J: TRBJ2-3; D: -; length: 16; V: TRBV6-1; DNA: TGTGCCAGCAGTGAACGGGTAGGCCCTAGCACAGATACGCAGTATTTT; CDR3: CASSERVGPSTDTQYF
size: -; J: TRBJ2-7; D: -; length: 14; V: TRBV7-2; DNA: TGTGCCAGCAGCCGCCGGCAGGATTCCTACGAGCAGTACTTC; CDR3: CASSRRQDSYEQYF